Listed here are 19 T cell receptor beta chains from one sample, sequenced in a study of CDR3 diversity in severe acne. TCRdb re-called the PCR reads through MiXCR, storing one row per CDR3 protein. The sample yields some 84,000 distinct CDR3 sequences, around 50% seen once. Sequenced sample: blood. The receptors come from a male donor in good health, serving as a control.

At least ten counts were recorded for this clonotype. V usage is TRBV20-1 and J usage is TRBJ1-2; D not certain. Deletions cut 4 bases from V and 2 bases from J, with 5 bases between. The CDR3 loop spans 11 amino acids. Per the germline V gene, CDR1 is DFQATT and CDR2 is SNEGSKA (reference sequence). CDR3 nucleotide sequence: TGCAGTGCTAAGGTCAACTATGGCTACACCTTC. Translating it yields CSAKVNYGYTF.

This clonotype was picked up many times. This chain links TRBV15 with TRBJ2-7; 8 nucleotides agree with TRBD1. The V gene end was trimmed by 0 bases and the J gene end by 5 bases; junction bases not matched to a gene: 9. Germline V gives CDR1 LNHNV, CDR2 YYDKDF (reference sequence). CDR3 length equals 16 residues. The CDR3: CATSRDRRQGTHEQYF. CDR3 sequence (DNA): TGTGCCACCAGCAGAGATCGTAGACAGGGGACCCACGAGCAGTACTTC. Together with reference TRBV15 and TRBJ2-7, the CDR3 gives the full variable domain: DAMVIQNPRYQVTQFGKPVTLSCSQTLNHNVMYWYQQKSSQAPKLLFHYYDKDFNNEADTPDNFQSRRPNTSFCFLDIRSPGLGDTAMYLCATSRDRRQGTHEQYFGPGTRLTVT.

This clonotype occurred once. V gene TRBV7-6 combines with J gene TRBJ1-5, with TRBD1 as a possible D gene (5 bases). This CDR3 spans 15 amino acids. V was clipped by 1 base and J by 11 bases, with 18 bases between them. Germline-derived CDR1 and CDR2 are SGHVS and FNYEAQ. The CDR3 sequence: CASSLGAGDGGTQHF. The CDR3 DNA reads as TGTGCCAGCAGCTTAGGAGCGGGAGACGGGGGGACCCAGCATTTT.

This clonotype was recorded a few times. The rearrangement uses TRBV11-2 and TRBJ1-6, with unresolved D. CDR1 SGHAT and CDR2 FQNNGV come from the germline V gene. CDR3 size: 13 residues. The V gene lost 3 bases and the J gene lost 13 bases, with 13 bases spanning the gap. The CDR3 reads CASSFNQHDPLHF. The CDR3 DNA sequence: TGTGCCAGCAGCTTCAACCAACATGATCCCCTCCACTTT.

This clonotype was seen only a few times. The rearrangement joins TRBV2 to TRBJ1-1, with a weak D call TRBD1 (5 bases). Trimming stripped 2 bases from V and 0 bases from J, with 7 bases between. Germline V gives CDR1 SNHLY, CDR2 FYNNEI. This CDR3 region has 14 residues. This CDR3 reads CASSERQLNTEAFF. In DNA form, the CDR3 reads TGTGCCAGCAGTGAACGACAGCTGAACACTGAAGCTTTCTTT.

This clonotype showed up just once. The CDR3 region has the DNA TGTGCCAGTAGTAAGGACTTAGGCCAGCAGAATGAAGCTTTCTTT. Its translation: CASSKDLGQQNEAFF. The V call is TRBV19, the J call TRBJ1-1; D gene ambiguous. This CDR3 contains 15 residues. V was clipped by 4 bases and J by 7 bases, with 19 bases between them. Germline V gene data show CDR1 as LNHDA and CDR2 as SQIVND (reference sequence).

V gene TRBV6-2 or TRBV6-3 combines with J gene TRBJ1-2, with 10 bases that match TRBD1. There are 14 residues in the CDR3. J lost 6 bases, V lost 7 bases, and 8 bases had no gene match. Germline CDR1 and CDR2: MNHEY and SVGEGT. CDR3 region: CASTKTGGSDGYTF. The CDR3 DNA reads TGTGCCAGCACCAAGACAGGGGGCAGCGATGGCTACACCTTC.

This clonotype rates as medium-sized. V gene TRBV19 combines with J gene TRBJ1-4; D is uncertain. CDR1 is LNHDA, CDR2 SQIVND, per germline (reference sequence). The CDR3 extends over 13 amino acids. Trimming shortened V by 5 bases and J by 8 bases, and 12 bases separated the two germline ends. The CDR3 region has the DNA TGTGCCAGTAGTTGGGCAGACGGCGAAAAACTGTTTTTT. Translation: CASSWADGEKLFF.

The table lists this clonotype with a count of one. V gene TRBV6-5 combines with J gene TRBJ2-3; 8 bases are a match to TRBD2. The V segment lost 0 bases and the J segment 11 bases; nucleotides outside the gene matches: 13. Germline V gene sequence: CDR1 MNHEY, CDR2 SVGAGI. This CDR3 has 16 residues. The DNA of the CDR3 is TGTGCCAGCAGTTACTCTTGGGGACTAGACAGGCGTGAGCAGTATTTT. Translating it yields CASSYSWGLDRREQYF.

Ten or more counts support this clonotype. In DNA, the CDR3 is TGTGCCAGCAGCAAGACAGGGTCGGGCACAGATACGCAGTATTTT. It specifies CASSKTGSGTDTQYF. The chain couples TRBV5-4 to TRBJ2-3; 7 bases agree with TRBD1. V trimming: 4 bases; J trimming: 1 base; junction bases outside the gene matches: 6. Germline V gives CDR1 SGHNT, CDR2 YYREEE (reference sequence). The CDR3 is made up of 15 amino acids.

The chain links TRBV10-2 to TRBJ1-1; D not resolved. The ends were cut back, 3 bases at V and 7 bases at J, with 6 bases in the middle. This CDR3 is 11 amino acids long. Germline V lookup: CDR1 WSHSY, CDR2 SAAADI. The CDR3 DNA is TGCGCCAGCAGTGAACTGTTTGAAGCTTTCTTT. Its protein is CASSELFEAFF.

The genes are TRBV6-1 and TRBJ1-6, with TRBD1 identical over 9 bases. Germline loops: CDR1 MNHNS, CDR2 SASEGT. The length of the CDR3 is 16 residues. After removal of 6 bases from V and 7 bases from J, the junction contained 10 bases not matched to a gene. Written as DNA, the CDR3 is TGTGCCAGCAGCCACCCCCTCGGGACAGGGAATTCACCCCTCCACTTT. This sequence encodes CASSHPLGTGNSPLHF.

The chain joins TRBV20-1 to TRBJ1-2; D is uncertain. This CDR3 region has 13 residues. The germline V and J ends were trimmed by 0 bases and 8 bases, with 13 bases remaining between them. CDR1 is DFQATT and CDR2 is SNEGSKA in the germline V gene (reference sequence). The CDR3 DNA reads as TGCAGTGCTAGAGATACCCCTCTACTAGGCTACACCTTC. Residues: CSARDTPLLGYTF.

In the case of this clonotype: Germline and junction disagree at one end, which may indicate a read error. V and J are TRBV29-1 and TRBJ1-1; 8 bases agree with TRBD1. Germline V lookup: CDR1 SQVTM, CDR2 ANQGSEA. The CDR3 loop spans 13 amino acids. This chain's CDR3 is CSGQGARDTEASF. In nucleotides, the CDR3 is TGCAGCGGCCAGGGGGCTCGGGACACTGAAGCTTCCTTT.

This clonotype was counted many times. This chain links TRBV11-2 with TRBJ2-7; possibly TRBD1 for D (5 bases). With 3 bases removed from V and 4 bases from J, the gap between germline ends came to 10 bases. The CDR3 sequence is 13 residues long. Per the germline V gene, CDR1 is SGHAT and CDR2 is FQNNGV. CDR3 residues: CASSFGRAYEQYF. For the CDR3, the DNA is TGTGCCAGCAGCTTCGGCAGGGCTTACGAGCAGTACTTC.

This clonotype was recorded once. The rearrangement joins TRBV24-1 to TRBJ2-7, with D perhaps TRBD1 (6 bases). V gave up 12 bases and J gave up 1 base, with 9 bases separating them. The CDR3 spans 11 residues. The germline V gene encodes CDR1 KGHDR and CDR2 SFDVKD. The CDR3: CAWGPSYEQYF. The CDR3 nucleotides read TGTGCCTGGGGGCCTTCCTACGAGCAGTACTTC.

In regard to this clonotype: A read error is possible here, since a much larger clone lies one base away. The chain carries TRBV20-1 and TRBJ1-2; TRBD1 matches 9 bases. The CDR3 consists of 14 residues. V shed 0 bases and J 6 bases; nucleotides not matched to a gene: 5. CDR1 DFQATT and CDR2 SNEGSKA come from the germline V gene (reference sequence). CDR3: CSARDGQGTHGYTF. The CDR3 region has the DNA TGCAGTGCTAGAGATGGACAGGGGACCCATGGCTACACCTTC.

The chain uses TRBV6-6 and TRBJ1-5; 8 bases fit TRBD1. Germline CDR1 and CDR2: MNHNY and SVGAGI (reference sequence). This CDR3 has 12 residues. The J segment lost 11 bases and the V segment lost 8 bases, leaving 8 bases of the junction unmatched. This CDR3 reads CASQGAGETQHF. For the CDR3, the DNA is TGTGCCAGCCAGGGGGCCGGGGAGACCCAGCATTTT.

This chain joins TRBV29-1 and TRBJ1-6, with D perhaps matching TRBD1 (5 bases). The V end was cut by 7 bases, the J end by 7 bases, with 14 bases between. The CDR3 has 13 amino acids. Germline CDR1 and CDR2: SQVTM and ANQGSEA. The CDR3 protein is CSAPGPVNSPLHF. Written as DNA, the CDR3 is TGCAGCGCACCGGGACCGGTAAATTCACCCCTCCACTTT.